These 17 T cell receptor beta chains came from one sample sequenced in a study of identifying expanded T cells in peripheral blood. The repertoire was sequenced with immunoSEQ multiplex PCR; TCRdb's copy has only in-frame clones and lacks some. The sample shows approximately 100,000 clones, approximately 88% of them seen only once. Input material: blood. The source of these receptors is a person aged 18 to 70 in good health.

For the CDR3, the DNA is TGTGCCAGCAGCGTAGAAAGGGGTGGGGAGCAGTTCTTC. It is translated as CASSVERGGEQFF. The chain links TRBV9 to TRBJ2-1; D is possibly TRBD1 (5 bases). This CDR3 contains 13 residues. Between the trimmed V and J ends, which lost 0 bases and 10 bases, there was a span of 11 bases. In germline, CDR1 is SGDLS, CDR2 YYNGEE. The full variable domain, rest sourced from reference TRBV9 and TRBJ2-1, is DSGVTQTPKHLITATGQRVTLRCSPRSGDLSVYWYQQSLDQGLQFLIQYYNGEERAKGNILERFSAQQFPDLHSELNLSSLELGDSALYFCASSVERGGEQFFGPGTRLTVL.

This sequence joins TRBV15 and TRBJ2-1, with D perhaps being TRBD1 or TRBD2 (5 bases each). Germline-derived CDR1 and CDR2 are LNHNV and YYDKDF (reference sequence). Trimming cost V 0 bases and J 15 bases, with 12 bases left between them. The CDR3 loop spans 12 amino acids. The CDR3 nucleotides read TGTGCCACCAGCAGAGATTGGGCAGGGAGGTTCTTC. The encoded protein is CATSRDWAGRFF.

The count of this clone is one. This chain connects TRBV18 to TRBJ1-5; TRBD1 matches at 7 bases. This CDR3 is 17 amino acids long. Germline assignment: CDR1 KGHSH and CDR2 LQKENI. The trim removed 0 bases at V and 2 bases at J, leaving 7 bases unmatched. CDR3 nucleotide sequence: TGTGCCAGCTCACCACCGACAGGGACTGGTGGCAATCAGCCCCAGCATTTT. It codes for CASSPPTGTGGNQPQHF.

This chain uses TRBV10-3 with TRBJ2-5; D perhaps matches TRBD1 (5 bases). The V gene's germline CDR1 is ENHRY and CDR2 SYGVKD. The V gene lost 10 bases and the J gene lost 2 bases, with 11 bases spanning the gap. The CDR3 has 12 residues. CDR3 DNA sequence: TGTGCCACCCAGGGATCGCAAGAGACCCAGTACTTC. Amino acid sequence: CATQGSQETQYF.

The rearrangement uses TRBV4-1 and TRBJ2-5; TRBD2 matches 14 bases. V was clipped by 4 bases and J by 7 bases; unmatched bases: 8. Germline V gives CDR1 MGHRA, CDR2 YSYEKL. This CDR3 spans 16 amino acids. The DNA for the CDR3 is TGCGCCAGCAGCCTTCGACTAGCGGGGGGGCCTTCGACCCAGTACTTC. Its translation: CASSLRLAGGPSTQYF.

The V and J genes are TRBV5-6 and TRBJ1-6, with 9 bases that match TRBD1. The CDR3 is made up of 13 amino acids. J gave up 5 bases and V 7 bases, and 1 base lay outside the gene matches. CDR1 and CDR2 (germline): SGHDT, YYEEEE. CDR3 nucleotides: TGTGCCAGCGACAGGGGGGATAATTCACCCCTCCACTTT. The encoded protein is CASDRGDNSPLHF. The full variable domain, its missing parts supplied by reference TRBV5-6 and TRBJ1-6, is DAGVTQSPTHLIKTRGQQVTLRCSPKSGHDTVSWYQQALGQGPQFIFQYYEEEERQRGNFPDRFSGHQFPNYSSELNVNALLLGDSALYLCASDRGDNSPLHFGNGTRLTVT.

The chain's CDR3 is CSVETGGNNIDYGYTF. CDR3 nucleotide sequence: TGCAGCGTTGAGACGGGGGGGAACAACATAGACTATGGCTACACCTTC. The genes are TRBV29-1 and TRBJ1-2, with D maybe TRBD1 (5 bases). Germline lookup yields CDR1 SQVTM and CDR2 ANQGSEA. This CDR3 contains 16 residues. V was clipped by 3 bases and J by 3 bases, with 20 bases between them. Combining the CDR3 with reference TRBV29-1 and TRBJ1-2 gives the whole variable domain SAVISQKPSRDICQRGTSLTIQCQVDSQVTMMFWYRQQPGQSLTLIATANQGSEATYESGFVIDKFPISRPNLTFSTLTVSNMSPEDSSIYLCSVETGGNNIDYGYTFGSGTRLTVV.

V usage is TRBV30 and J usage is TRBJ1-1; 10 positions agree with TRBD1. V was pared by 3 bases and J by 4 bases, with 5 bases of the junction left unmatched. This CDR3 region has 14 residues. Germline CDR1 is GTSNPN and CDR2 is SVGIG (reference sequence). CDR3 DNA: TGTGCCTGGAGGACAGGGGGCGTTGGCACTGAAGCTTTCTTT. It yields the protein CAWRTGGVGTEAFF.

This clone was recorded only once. The CDR3 bases are TGCGCCAGCAGCCTGTTAGCGGGGTCTAGCACAGATACGCAGTATTTT. As protein: CASSLLAGSSTDTQYF. J is TRBJ2-3 and V is TRBV4-3; 8 bases line up with TRBD2. CDR1 and CDR2 (germline): LGHNA, YSLEER. This CDR3 is 16 amino acids long. The V and J ends lost 4 bases and 0 bases, in that order; junction bases with no gene match: 6.

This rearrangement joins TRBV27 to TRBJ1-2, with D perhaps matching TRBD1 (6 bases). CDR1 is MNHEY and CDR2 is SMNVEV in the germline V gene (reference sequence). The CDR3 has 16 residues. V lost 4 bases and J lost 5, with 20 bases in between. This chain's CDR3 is CASSSGPPGEGYGYTF. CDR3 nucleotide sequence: TGTGCCAGCAGTTCGGGCCCGCCAGGGGAAGGGTATGGCTACACCTTC.

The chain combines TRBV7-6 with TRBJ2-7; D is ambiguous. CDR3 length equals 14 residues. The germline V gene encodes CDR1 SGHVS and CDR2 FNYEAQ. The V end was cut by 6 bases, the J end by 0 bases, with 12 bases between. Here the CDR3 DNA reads TGTGCCAGCAGTCGGAGTGTGGGCTCCTACGAGCAGTACTTC. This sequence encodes CASSRSVGSYEQYF.

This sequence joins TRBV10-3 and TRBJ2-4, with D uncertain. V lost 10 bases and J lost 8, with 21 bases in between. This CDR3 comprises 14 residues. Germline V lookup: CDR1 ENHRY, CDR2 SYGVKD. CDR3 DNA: TGTGCCACCAACAAGGACGGATTAGGTGACATTCAGTACTTC. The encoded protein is CATNKDGLGDIQYF.

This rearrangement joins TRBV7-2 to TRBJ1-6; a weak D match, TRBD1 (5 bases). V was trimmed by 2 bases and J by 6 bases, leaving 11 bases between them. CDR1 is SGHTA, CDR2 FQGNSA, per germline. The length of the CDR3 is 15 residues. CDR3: CASSLQQATNSPLHF. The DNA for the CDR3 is TGTGCCAGCAGCTTACAACAGGCAACTAATTCACCCCTCCACTTT.

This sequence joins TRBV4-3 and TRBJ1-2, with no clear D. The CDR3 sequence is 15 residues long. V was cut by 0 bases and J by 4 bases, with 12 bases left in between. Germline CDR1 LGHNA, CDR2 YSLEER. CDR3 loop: CASSQDHRPSYGYTF. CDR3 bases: TGCGCCAGCAGCCAAGATCACCGGCCCTCCTATGGCTACACCTTC.

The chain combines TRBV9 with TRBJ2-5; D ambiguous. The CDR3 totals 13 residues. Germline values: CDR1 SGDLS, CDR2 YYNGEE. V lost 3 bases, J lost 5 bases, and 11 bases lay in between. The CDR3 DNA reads TGTGCCAGCAGCGGTGGTGTTGGGGAGACCCAGTACTTC. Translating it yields CASSGGVGETQYF. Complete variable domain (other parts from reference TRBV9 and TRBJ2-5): DSGVTQTPKHLITATGQRVTLRCSPRSGDLSVYWYQQSLDQGLQFLIQYYNGEERAKGNILERFSAQQFPDLHSELNLSSLELGDSALYFCASSGGVGETQYFGPGTRLLVL.

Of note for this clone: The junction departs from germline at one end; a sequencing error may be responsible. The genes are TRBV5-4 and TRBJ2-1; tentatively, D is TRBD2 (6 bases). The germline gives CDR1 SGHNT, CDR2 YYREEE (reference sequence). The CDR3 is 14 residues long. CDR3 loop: CASSLTSSHNEQFF. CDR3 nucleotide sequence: TGTGCCAGCAGCTTGACTAGCTCCCACAATGAGCAGTTCTTC.

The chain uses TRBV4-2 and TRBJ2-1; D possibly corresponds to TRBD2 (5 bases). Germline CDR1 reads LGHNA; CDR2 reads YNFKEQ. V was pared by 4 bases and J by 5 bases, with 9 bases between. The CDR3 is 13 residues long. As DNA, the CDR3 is TGTGCCAGCAGCCGAGGAGGAAACAATGAGCAGTTCTTC. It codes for CASSRGGNNEQFF.